This is a list of T cell receptor beta chains from one sample in a study of CD8 T cells in Susac syndrome. MiXCR, applied by TCRdb to the immunoSEQ multiplex PCR reads, yields one record per CDR3 protein. This sample has 100,000 to 150,000 distinct CDR3 sequences, with approximately 93% found just once. The sample consisted of CD8+ T cells from PBMCs. These receptors were obtained from a human donor with multiple sclerosis. CDR3s include the opening cysteine and the closing phenylalanine or tryptophan. The D gene is left open where the match is weak. The size of a clone is reported for some rows only, either as once, few or many, or as a class for expanded clones.

v_call	j_call	clone_size	d_call	cdr3_aa	cdr3_nt
TRBV3-1	TRBJ2-1	.	TRBD2	CASSQDPTGLAAHYEQFF	TGTGCCAGCAGCCAAGATCCGACAGGACTAGCGGCCCACTATGAGCAGTTCTTC
TRBV11-2	TRBJ2-5	.	TRBD2	CASSFRLAETGETQYF	TGTGCCAGCAGCTTCCGACTAGCGGAGACGGGAGAGACCCAGTACTTC
TRBV29-1	TRBJ1-4	.	TRBD1	CSVETGTGAEKLFF	TGCAGCGTTGAGACCGGGACAGGGGCTGAAAAACTGTTTTTT
TRBV7-9	TRBJ1-1	.	.	CASSLGLKAFF	TGTGCCAGCAGCTTGGGACTGAAAGCTTTCTTT
TRBV10-3	TRBJ2-6	.	TRBD1	CAISEWDSSSGANVLTF	TGTGCCATCAGTGAATGGGACAGTAGCTCTGGGGCCAACGTCCTGACTTTC
TRBV14	TRBJ2-7	.	.	CASSQETGAYEQYF	TGTGCCAGCAGCCAAGAGACAGGAGCCTACGAGCAGTACTTC
TRBV5-1	TRBJ2-7	.	.	CASSLGRAPLSSYEQYF	TGCGCCAGCAGCTTGGGCAGGGCCCCACTTAGCTCCTACGAGCAGTACTTC
TRBV12-5	TRBJ2-1	.	TRBD1	CASGLVGTVYNEQFF	TGTGCTAGTGGTTTGGTCGGGACAGTATACAATGAGCAGTTCTTC
TRBV24-1	TRBJ2-2	.	.	CATRSTGELFF	TGTGCCACCAGATCAACCGGGGAGCTGTTTTTT
TRBV29-1	TRBJ1-4	.	.	CSVEWAGRNEKLFF	TGCAGCGTTGAGTGGGCAGGAAGGAATGAAAAACTGTTTTTT
TRBV28	TRBJ1-1	.	.	CASRVLHRATEAFF	TGTGCCAGCAGGGTCCTCCACAGGGCCACTGAAGCTTTCTTT
TRBV5-1	TRBJ2-7	.	.	CASSLELARDEQYF	TGCGCCAGCAGCTTGGAGCTAGCGCGCGACGAGCAGTACTTC
TRBV4-1	TRBJ2-1	.	.	CASSQDAGAIYNEQFF	TGCGCCAGCAGCCAAGATGCGGGGGCCATCTACAATGAGCAGTTCTTC
TRBV10-3	TRBJ1-2	.	.	CAISESYRGADNYGYTF	TGTGCCATCAGTGAGTCATATAGAGGGGCCGATAACTATGGCTACACCTTC
TRBV24-1	TRBJ1-5	.	.	CATSDFDQPQHF	TGTGCCACCAGTGATTTCGATCAGCCCCAGCATTTT
TRBV28	TRBJ2-7	.	TRBD1	CASSFPRQGPYEQYF	TGTGCCAGCAGTTTTCCCCGACAGGGGCCCTACGAGCAGTACTTC
TRBV10-3	TRBJ2-5	.	.	CAIAEGAKETQYF	TGTGCCATCGCCGAGGGAGCTAAAGAGACCCAGTACTTC
TRBV5-1	TRBJ1-2	.	.	CASSWAGAINYGYTF	TGCGCCAGCAGCTGGGCGGGGGCAATTAACTATGGCTACACCTTC
TRBV9	TRBJ2-3	.	TRBD2	CASSAGGGRGDTQYF	TGTGCCAGCAGCGCGGGGGGGGGTCGGGGAGATACGCAGTATTTT
TRBV20-1	TRBJ2-7	few	.	CSARADTYEQYF	TGCAGTGCTAGAGCCGATACCTACGAGCAGTACTTC
TRBV7-9	TRBJ1-1	.	.	CASSLGPGAEAFF	TGTGCCAGCAGCCTCGGTCCGGGGGCTGAAGCTTTCTTT
TRBV7-3	TRBJ2-1	.	.	CASSSGPLYNEQFF	TGTGCCAGCAGCTCGGGACCCCTATACAATGAGCAGTTCTTC
TRBV7-9	TRBJ2-7	.	.	CASSLEGLNEQYF	TGTGCCAGCAGCTTAGAGGGGCTTAACGAGCAGTACTTC
TRBV6-4	TRBJ2-2	once	TRBD1	CASSRDSANTGELFF	TGTGCCAGCAGCCGGGACAGCGCGAACACCGGGGAGCTGTTTTTT